This is a list of T cell receptor beta chains from one sample in a study of blood T cell repertoires in COVID-19. Clones were sequenced by immunoSEQ multiplex PCR, and TCRdb holds only the in-frame ones, with some missing. The repertoire holds over 200,000 clones, with 88% as singletons. The specimen sequenced was PBMCs or T cells enriched from blood (not recorded which). These receptors originate from a woman in her thirties who had been exposed to COVID-19. Both conserved end residues are part of each CDR3. Fields, in order: D gene, V gene, J gene, clone size, CDR3 DNA, CDR3 protein. A D gene is named only where the DNA matches it firmly. Size values are once, few and many counts, or a class for expanded clones, and some rows have none.

>NA|TRBV2|TRBJ2-2|NA
TGTGCCAGCAGGTGGTCTGGCGGTGGCACCGGGGAGCTGTTTTTT
CASRWSGGGTGELFF
>TRBD1|TRBV7-9|TRBJ2-5|NA
TGTGCCAGCAGCTTAAACAGGGGGCGAGAGACCCAGTACTTC
CASSLNRGRETQYF
>NA|TRBV5-4|TRBJ1-1|NA
TGTGCCAGCAGCTCCCGGGGACACTGGAACACTGAAGCTTTCTTT
CASSSRGHWNTEAFF
>TRBD2|TRBV5-4|TRBJ2-7|once
TGTGCCAGCAGCTTGGGACTAGCGGGAGGGTATGGGGAGCAGTACTTC
CASSLGLAGGYGEQYF
>TRBD1|TRBV30|TRBJ1-6|NA
TGTGCCTGGAACGAACGGATGGGACAGCGGAGTAATTCACCCCTCCACTTT
CAWNERMGQRSNSPLHF
>NA|TRBV7-9|TRBJ2-1|NA
TGTGCCAGCAGCCGCGCTAATGAGCAGTTCTTC
CASSRANEQFF
>NA|TRBV19|TRBJ1-5|once
TGTGCCAGTAGTCCTCTGCCCCAGGGTGTTAGCAATCAGCCCCAGCATTTT
CASSPLPQGVSNQPQHF
>NA|TRBV12-3/TRBV12-4|TRBJ2-2|NA
TGTGCCAGCAGTTTTCAGACAATCGGGGAGCTGTTTTTT
CASSFQTIGELFF
>TRBD2|TRBV19|TRBJ2-1|NA
TGTGCCAGTAGTCCCCGATTAGCGGGAGGGACGTTCTTC
CASSPRLAGGTFF
>NA|TRBV30|TRBJ2-7|NA
TGTGCCTGGAGTGTAAGTACGGGGGACTACGAGCAGTACTTC
CAWSVSTGDYEQYF
>NA|TRBV11-2|TRBJ2-3|NA
TGTGCCAGCAGCCTCCAGGCCCTGGATGGAGATACGCAGTATTTT
CASSLQALDGDTQYF
>TRBD2|TRBV14|TRBJ2-3|NA
TGTGCCAGCAGCCAAGATCGGGCTAGCGGGAGGTTAGGGCCAGATACGCAGTATTTT
CASSQDRASGRLGPDTQYF
>NA|TRBV28|TRBJ1-3|once
TGTGCCAGCAGGCTCTCCATTGCAGGGGAATCTGGAAACACCATATATTTT
CASRLSIAGESGNTIYF
>TRBD1|TRBV2|TRBJ2-5|NA
TGTGCCAGCAGTGGGGGACAGGGGGCGTGGGAGACCCAGTACTTC
CASSGGQGAWETQYF
>NA|TRBV19|TRBJ2-5|NA
TGTGCCAGTAGTATCGGAGGGGCAGGGACCCTCCAAGAGACCCAGTACTTC
CASSIGGAGTLQETQYF
>NA|TRBV6-5|TRBJ1-1|NA
TGTGCCAGCAGTTACAGGGGGGGCGGGACTTTCTTT
CASSYRGGGTFF
>NA|TRBV7-6|TRBJ2-7|NA
TGTGCCAGCAGCGGATCGGTGGGAGCAGTTCACGAGCAGTACTTC
CASSGSVGAVHEQYF
>TRBD1|TRBV11-2|TRBJ2-5|NA
TGTGCCACCAAGACAGGGCAAGTAGAGACCCAGTACTTC
CATKTGQVETQYF
>TRBD1|TRBV19|TRBJ1-4|NA
TGTGCCAGTAGTATCGGCAGGGGGAATGAAAAACTGTTTTTT
CASSIGRGNEKLFF
>NA|TRBV20-1|TRBJ1-5|NA
TGCAGTGCTAGTGCGGCAGAGGGGCCCCAGCATTTT
CSASAAEGPQHF